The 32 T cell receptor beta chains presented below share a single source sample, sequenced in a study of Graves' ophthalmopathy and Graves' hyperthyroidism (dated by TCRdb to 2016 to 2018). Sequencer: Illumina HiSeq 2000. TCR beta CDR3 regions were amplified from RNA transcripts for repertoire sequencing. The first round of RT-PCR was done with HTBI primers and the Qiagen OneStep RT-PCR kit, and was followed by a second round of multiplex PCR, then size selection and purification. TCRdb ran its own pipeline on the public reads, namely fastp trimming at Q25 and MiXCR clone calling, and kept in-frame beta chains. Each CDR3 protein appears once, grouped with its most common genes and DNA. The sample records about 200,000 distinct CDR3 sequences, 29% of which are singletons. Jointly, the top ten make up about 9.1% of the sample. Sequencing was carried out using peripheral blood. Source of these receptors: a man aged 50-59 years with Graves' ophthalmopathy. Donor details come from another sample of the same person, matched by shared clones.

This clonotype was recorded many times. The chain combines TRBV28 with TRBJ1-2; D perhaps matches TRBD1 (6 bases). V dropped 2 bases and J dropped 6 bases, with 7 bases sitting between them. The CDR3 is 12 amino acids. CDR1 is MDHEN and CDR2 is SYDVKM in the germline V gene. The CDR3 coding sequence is TGTGCCAGCAGTTTAAACAGGGATGGCTACACCTTC. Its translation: CASSLNRDGYTF.

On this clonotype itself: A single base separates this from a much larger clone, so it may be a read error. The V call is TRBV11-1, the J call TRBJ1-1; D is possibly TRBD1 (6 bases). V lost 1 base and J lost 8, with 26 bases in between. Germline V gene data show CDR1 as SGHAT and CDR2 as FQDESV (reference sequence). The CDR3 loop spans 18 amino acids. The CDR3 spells CASSLEMGAVRCVLEAFF. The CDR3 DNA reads TGTGCCAGCAGCTTAGAAATGGGGGCTGTAAGGTGTGTCTTGGAAGCTTTCTTT.

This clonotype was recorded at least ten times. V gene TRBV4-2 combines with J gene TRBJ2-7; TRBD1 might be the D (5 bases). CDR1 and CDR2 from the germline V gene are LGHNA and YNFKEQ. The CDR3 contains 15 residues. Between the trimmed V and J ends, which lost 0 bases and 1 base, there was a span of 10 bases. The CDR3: CASSQDRGESYEQYF. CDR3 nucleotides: TGTGCCAGCAGCCAAGATAGGGGCGAATCCTACGAGCAGTACTTC.

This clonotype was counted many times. CDR3 DNA: TGCGCCAGCAGCTTGTCCGACCGCTACCAAGAGACCCAGTACTTC. Its translation is CASSLSDRYQETQYF. The chain couples TRBV5-1 to TRBJ2-5, with D unclear. CDR3 length: 15 residues. V lost 1 base, J lost 0 bases, and 10 bases lay in between. CDR1 and CDR2 (germline): SGHRS, YFSETQ.

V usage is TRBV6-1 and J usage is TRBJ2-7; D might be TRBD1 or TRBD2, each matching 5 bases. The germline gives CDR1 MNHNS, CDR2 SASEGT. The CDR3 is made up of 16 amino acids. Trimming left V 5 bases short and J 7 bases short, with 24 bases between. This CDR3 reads CASSQAGTVRSREQYF. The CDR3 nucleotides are TGTGCCAGCAGTCAGGCCGGGACCGTGAGATCTAGGGAGCAGTACTTC.

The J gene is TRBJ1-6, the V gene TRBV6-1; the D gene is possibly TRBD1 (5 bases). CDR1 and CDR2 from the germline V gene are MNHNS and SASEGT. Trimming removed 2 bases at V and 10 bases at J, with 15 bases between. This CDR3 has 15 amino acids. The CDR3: CASSELGVRGSPLHF. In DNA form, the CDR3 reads TGTGCCAGCAGTGAATTAGGGGTCCGGGGATCACCCCTCCACTTT.

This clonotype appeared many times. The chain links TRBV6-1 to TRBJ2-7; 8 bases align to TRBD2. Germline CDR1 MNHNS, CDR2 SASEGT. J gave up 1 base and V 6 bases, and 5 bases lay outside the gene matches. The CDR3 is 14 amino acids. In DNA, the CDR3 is TGTGCCAGCAGAAAAGCGGGGGAGTCCTACGAGCAGTACTTC. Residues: CASRKAGESYEQYF.

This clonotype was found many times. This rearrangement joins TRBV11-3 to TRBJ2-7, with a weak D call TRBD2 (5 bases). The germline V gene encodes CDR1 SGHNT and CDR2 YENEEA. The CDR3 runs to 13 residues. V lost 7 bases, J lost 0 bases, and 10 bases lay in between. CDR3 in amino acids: CASTRGLSYEQYF. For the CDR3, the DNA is TGTGCCAGCACCCGAGGGCTCTCCTACGAGCAGTACTTC.

This CDR3 reads CASSSAQSGFRETQYF. The CDR3 nucleotides read TGTGCCAGCAGCAGTGCCCAGTCGGGGTTTCGAGAGACCCAGTACTTC. The chain links TRBV6-1 to TRBJ2-5, with TRBD2 as a possible D gene (5 bases). This CDR3 is 16 amino acids long. Germline CDR1 and CDR2: MNHNS and SASEGT. Trimming removed 6 bases at V and 4 bases at J, with 21 bases between.

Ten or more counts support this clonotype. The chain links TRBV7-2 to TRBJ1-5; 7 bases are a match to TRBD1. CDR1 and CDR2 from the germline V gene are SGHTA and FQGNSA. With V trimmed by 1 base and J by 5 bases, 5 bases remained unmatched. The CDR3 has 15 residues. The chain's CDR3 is CASSLVRGGDQPQHF. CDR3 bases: TGTGCCAGCAGCTTAGTCAGGGGGGGCGATCAGCCCCAGCATTTT.

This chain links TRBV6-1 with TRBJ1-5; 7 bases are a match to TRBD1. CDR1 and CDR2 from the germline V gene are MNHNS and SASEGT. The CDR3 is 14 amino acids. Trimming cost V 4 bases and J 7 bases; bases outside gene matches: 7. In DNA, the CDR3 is TGTGCCAGCAGTGGAAGACAGGGAGGACAGCCCCAGCATTTT. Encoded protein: CASSGRQGGQPQHF.

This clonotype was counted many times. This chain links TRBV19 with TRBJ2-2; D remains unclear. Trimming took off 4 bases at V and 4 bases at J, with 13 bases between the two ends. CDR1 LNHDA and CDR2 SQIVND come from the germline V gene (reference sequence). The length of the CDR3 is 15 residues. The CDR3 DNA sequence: TGTGCCAGTAGTAGGCCGGGTTCCACCACCGGGGAGCTGTTTTTT. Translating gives CASSRPGSTTGELFF.

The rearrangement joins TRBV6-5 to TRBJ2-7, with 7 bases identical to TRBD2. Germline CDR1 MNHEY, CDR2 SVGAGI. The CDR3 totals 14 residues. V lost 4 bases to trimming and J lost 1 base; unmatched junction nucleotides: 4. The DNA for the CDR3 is TGTGCCAGCAGTTCCCCTAGCGGTTCCTACGAGCAGTACTTC. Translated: CASSSPSGSYEQYF.

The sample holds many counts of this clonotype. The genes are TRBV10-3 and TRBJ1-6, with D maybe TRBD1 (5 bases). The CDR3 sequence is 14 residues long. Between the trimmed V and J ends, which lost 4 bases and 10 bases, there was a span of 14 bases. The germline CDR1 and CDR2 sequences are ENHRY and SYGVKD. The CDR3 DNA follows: TGTGCCATCAGTGGGGTCAGGGACGGCTCACCCCTCCACTTT. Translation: CAISGVRDGSPLHF.

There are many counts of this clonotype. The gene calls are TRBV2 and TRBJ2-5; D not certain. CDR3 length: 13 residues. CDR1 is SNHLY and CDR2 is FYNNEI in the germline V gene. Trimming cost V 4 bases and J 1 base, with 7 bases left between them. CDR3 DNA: TGTGCCAGCAGTGTGGCTAGCCAAGAGACCCAGTACTTC. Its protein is CASSVASQETQYF.

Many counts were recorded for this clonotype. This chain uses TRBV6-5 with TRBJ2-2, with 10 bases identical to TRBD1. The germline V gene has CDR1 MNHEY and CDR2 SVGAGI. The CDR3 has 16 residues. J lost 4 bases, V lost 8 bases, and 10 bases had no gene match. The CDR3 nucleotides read TGTGCCAGCCTACCGGGACAGGGGATGGCCACCGGGGAGCTGTTTTTT. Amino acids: CASLPGQGMATGELFF.

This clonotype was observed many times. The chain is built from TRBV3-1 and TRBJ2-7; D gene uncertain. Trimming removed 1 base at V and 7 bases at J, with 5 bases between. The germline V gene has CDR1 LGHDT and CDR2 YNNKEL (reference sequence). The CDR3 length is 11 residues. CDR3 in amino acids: CASSQVDEQYF. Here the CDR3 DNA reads TGTGCCAGCAGCCAAGTTGATGAGCAGTACTTC.

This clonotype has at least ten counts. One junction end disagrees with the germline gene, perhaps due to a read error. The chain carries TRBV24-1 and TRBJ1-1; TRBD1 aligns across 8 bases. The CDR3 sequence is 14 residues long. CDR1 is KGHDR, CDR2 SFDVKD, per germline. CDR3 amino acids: CATSDLSGVRGLIF. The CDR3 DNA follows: TGTGCCACCAGTGATTTGAGCGGCGTCAGGGGGCTCATCTTT.

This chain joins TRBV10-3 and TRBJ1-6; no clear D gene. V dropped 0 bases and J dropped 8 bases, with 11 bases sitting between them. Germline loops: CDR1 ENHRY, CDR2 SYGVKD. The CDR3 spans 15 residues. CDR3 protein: CAISESRRVDSPLHF. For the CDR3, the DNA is TGTGCCATCAGTGAGTCGAGGAGGGTCGATTCACCCCTCCACTTT.

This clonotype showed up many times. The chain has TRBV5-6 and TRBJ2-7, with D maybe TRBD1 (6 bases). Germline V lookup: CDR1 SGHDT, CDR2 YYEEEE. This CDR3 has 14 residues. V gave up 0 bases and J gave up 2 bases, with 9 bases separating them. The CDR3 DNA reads TGTGCCAGCAGCTTGGGACAGGACACCTACGAGCAGTACTTC. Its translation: CASSLGQDTYEQYF.

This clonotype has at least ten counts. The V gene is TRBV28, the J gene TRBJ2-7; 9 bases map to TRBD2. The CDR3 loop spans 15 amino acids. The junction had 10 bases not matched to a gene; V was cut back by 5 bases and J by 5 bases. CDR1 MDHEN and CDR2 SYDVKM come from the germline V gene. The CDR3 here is CASSLPLAGAHEQYF. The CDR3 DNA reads TGTGCCAGCAGTCTTCCCTTAGCGGGAGCCCACGAGCAGTACTTC.

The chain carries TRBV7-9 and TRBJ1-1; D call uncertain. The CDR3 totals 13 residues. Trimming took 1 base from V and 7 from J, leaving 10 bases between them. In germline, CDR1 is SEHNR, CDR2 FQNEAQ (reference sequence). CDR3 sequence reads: CASSLDSPNEAFF. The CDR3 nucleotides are TGTGCCAGCAGCTTAGATAGCCCCAATGAAGCTTTCTTT.

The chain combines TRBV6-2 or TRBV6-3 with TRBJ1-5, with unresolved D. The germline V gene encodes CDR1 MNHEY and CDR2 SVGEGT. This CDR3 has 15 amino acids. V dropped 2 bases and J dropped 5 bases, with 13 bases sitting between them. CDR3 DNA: TGTGCCAGCAGTTACGTACTGGATGGGTATCAGCCCCAGCATTTT. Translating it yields CASSYVLDGYQPQHF.

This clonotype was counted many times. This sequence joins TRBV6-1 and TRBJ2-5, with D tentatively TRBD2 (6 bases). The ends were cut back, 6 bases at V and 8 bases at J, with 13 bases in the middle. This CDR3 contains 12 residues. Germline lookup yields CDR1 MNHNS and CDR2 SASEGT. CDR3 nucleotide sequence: TGTGCCAGCAGCGACGACGGGAGAACCCAGTACTTC. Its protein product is CASSDDGRTQYF.

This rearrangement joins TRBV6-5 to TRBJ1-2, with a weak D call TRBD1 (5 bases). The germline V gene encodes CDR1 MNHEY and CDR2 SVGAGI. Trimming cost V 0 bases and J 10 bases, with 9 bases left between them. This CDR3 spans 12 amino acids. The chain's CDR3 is CASSYSGTLYTF. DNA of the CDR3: TGTGCCAGCAGTTACTCAGGGACTCTCTACACCTTC.

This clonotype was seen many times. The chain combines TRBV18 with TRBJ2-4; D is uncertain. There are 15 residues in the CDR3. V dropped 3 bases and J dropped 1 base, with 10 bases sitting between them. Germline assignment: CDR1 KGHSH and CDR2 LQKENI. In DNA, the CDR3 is TGTGCCAGCTCACCCCAACCCGGGGCCAAAAACATTCAGTACTTC. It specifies CASSPQPGAKNIQYF.

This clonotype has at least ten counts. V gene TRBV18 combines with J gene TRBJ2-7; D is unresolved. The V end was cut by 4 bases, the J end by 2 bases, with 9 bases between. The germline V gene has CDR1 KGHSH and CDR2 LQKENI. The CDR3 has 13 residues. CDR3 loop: CASSRGVAYEQYF. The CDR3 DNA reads TGTGCCAGCTCACGTGGAGTGGCCTACGAGCAGTACTTC.

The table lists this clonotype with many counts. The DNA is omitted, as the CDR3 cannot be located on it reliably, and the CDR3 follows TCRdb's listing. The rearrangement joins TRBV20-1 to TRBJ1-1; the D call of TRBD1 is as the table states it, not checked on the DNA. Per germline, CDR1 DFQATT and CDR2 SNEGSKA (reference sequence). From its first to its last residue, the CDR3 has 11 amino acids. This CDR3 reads CSASFGPGAFF.

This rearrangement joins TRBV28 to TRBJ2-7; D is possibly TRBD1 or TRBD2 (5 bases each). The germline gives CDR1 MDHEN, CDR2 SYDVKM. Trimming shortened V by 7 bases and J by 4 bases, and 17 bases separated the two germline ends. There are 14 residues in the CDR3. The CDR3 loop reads CASIRRGREYEQYF. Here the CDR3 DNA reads TGTGCCAGCATCCGACGGGGCAGGGAATACGAGCAGTACTTC.

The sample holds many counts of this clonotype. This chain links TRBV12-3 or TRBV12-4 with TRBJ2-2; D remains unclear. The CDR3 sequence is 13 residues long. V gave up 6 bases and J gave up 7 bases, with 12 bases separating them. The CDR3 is CASSRGRSGELFF. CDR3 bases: TGTGCCAGCAGCCGTGGACGGAGCGGGGAGCTGTTTTTT.

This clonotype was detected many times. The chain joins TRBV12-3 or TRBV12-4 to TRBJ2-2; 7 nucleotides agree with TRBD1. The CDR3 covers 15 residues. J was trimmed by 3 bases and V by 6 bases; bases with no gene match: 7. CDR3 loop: CASSSAGGYTGELFF. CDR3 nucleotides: TGTGCCAGCAGCTCGGCAGGGGGTTACACCGGGGAGCTGTTTTTT.

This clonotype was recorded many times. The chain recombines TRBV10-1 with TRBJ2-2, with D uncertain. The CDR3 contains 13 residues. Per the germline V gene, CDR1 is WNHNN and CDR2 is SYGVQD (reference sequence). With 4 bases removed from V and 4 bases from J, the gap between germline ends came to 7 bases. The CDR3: CASSVSTTGELFF. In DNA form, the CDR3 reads TGCGCCAGCAGTGTCAGTACCACCGGGGAGCTGTTTTTT.